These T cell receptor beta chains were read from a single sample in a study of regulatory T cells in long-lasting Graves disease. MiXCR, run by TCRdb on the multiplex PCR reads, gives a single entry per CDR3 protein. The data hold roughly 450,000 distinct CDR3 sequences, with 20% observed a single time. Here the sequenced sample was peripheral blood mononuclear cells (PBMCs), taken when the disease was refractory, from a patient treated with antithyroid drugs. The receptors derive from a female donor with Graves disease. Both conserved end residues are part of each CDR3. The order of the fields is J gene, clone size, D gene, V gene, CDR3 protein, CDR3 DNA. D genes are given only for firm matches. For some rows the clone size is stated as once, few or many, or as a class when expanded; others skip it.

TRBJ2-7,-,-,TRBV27,CVSISGSTYEQYF,TGTGTCAGCATCTCCGGGTCTACCTACGAGCAGTACTTC
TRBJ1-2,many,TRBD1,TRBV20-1,CSARVARGDYGYTF,TGCAGTGCTAGAGTCGCCAGGGGGGACTATGGCTACACCTTC
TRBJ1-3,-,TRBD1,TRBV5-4,CASSLISGTGFGNTIYF,TGTGCCAGCAGCTTGATATCCGGGACAGGGTTTGGAAACACCATATATTTT
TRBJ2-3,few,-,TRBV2,CAIPSGTDTQYF,TGTGCCATCCCTAGTGGCACAGATACGCAGTATTTT
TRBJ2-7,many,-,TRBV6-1,CASSGSGFSSYEQYF,TGTGCCAGCAGTGGCTCGGGATTCAGCTCCTACGAGCAGTACTTC
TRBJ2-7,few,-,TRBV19,CASSEMDSSEQYF,TGTGCCAGTAGTGAAATGGACAGCTCCGAGCAGTACTTC
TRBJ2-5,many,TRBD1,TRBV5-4,CASSLQGGETQYF,TGTGCCAGCAGCTTACAGGGGGGAGAGACCCAGTACTTC
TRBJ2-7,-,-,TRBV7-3,CASSPPPSRKQSYEQYF,TGTGCCAGCAGCCCACCCCCTAGCCGAAAGCAGTCCTACGAGCAGTACTTC
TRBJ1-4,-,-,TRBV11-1,CASSNSRAQLFF,TGTGCCAGCAGCAATTCCAGGGCGCAACTGTTTTTT
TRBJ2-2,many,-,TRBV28,CASSPDPGPLTGELFF,TGTGCCAGCAGTCCGGACCCCGGGCCCCTTACCGGGGAGCTGTTTTTT
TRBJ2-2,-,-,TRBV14,CASSQDVGRRDTGELFF,TGTGCCAGCAGCCAAGATGTGGGGAGACGAGACACCGGGGAGCTGTTTTTT
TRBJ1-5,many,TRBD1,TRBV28,CASSLPTGQGNQPQHF,TGTGCCAGCAGTTTACCAACGGGACAGGGTAATCAGCCCCAGCATTTT
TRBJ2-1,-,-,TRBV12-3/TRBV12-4,CASRKGGSYNEQFF,TGTGCCAGCAGAAAGGGGGGGTCCTACAATGAGCAGTTCTTC
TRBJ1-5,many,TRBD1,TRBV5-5,CASSGTGANQPQHF,TGTGCCAGCTCCGGGACAGGGGCCAATCAGCCCCAGCATTTT
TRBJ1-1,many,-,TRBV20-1,CSARAPGRETEAFF,TGCAGTGCTAGAGCCCCTGGGAGGGAAACTGAAGCTTTCTTT
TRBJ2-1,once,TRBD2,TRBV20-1,CSARGTSEGREREQFF,TGCAGTGCTAGAGGTACTTCGGAGGGGCGGGAGCGGGAGCAGTTCTTC
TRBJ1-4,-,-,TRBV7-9,CASSCYNEKLFF,TGTGCCAGCAGCTGCTATAATGAAAAACTGTTTTTT
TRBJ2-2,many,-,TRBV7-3,CASSPSLGTGELFF,TGTGCCAGCAGCCCCTCGTTAGGCACCGGGGAGCTGTTTTTT
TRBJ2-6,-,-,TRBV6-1,CASSEALRETVGAGANVLTF,TGTGCCAGCAGTGAAGCGCTTCGCGAGACAGTGGGTGCCGGGGCCAACGTCCTGACTTTC
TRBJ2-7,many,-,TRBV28,CASSLQGLGEQYF,TGTGCCAGCAGTTTACAGGGGCTTGGAGAGCAGTACTTC
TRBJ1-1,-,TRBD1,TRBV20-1,CSVRRQGGKEAFF,TGCAGTGTTAGGCGACAGGGGGGTAAAGAAGCTTTCTTT
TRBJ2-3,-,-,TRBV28,CASSPDRFTDTQYF,TGTGCCAGCAGCCCTGACAGATTCACAGATACGCAGTATTTT
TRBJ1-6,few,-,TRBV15,CATSKGRDSYNSPLHF,TGTGCCACCAGCAAAGGCAGAGACTCCTATAATTCACCCCTCCACTTT
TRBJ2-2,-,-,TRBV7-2,CASSSRGSFTGELFF,TGTGCCAGCAGCTCAAGGGGTAGTTTCACCGGGGAGCTGTTTTTT
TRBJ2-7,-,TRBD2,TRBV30,CAWDRGGHEQYF,TGTGCCTGGGACCGCGGGGGACACGAGCAGTACTTC
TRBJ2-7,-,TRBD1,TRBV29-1,CSVEDQSGTGHPYEQYF,TGCAGCGTTGAAGATCAGTCCGGGACAGGTCATCCCTACGAGCAGTACTTC
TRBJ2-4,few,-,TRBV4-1,CASSQSDYGKNIQYF,TGCGCCAGCAGCCAATCGGACTACGGTAAAAACATTCAGTACTTC
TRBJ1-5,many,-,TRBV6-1,CASTSTDPREPQHF,TGTGCCAGCACCTCAACAGACCCGAGGGAGCCCCAGCATTTT
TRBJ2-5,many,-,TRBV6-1,CASSPDPLAQYF,TGTGCCAGCAGTCCCGACCCGCTGGCCCAGTACTTC
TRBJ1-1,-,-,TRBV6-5,CASSYSANTGAFF,TGTGCCAGCAGTTACTCAGCGAACACTGGAGCTTTCTTT
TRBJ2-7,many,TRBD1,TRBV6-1,CASSDSIPGQGTYEQYF,TGTGCCAGCAGCGATTCGATCCCGGGACAGGGTACCTACGAGCAGTACTTC
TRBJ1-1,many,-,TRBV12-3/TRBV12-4,CASSNPPVGYTEAFF,TGTGCCAGCAGCAACCCCCCCGTGGGGTACACTGAAGCTTTCTTT
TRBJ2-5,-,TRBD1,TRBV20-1,CSARDLGDSQETQYF,TGCAGTGCTAGAGATCTCGGGGACAGCCAAGAGACCCAGTACTTC
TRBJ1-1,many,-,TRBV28,CASSYTDTEAFF,TGTGCCAGCAGTTATACGGACACTGAAGCTTTCTTT
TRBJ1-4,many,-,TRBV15,CATSSGGHRTNEKLFF,TGTGCCACCAGCAGCGGGGGACACCGAACTAATGAAAAACTGTTTTTT
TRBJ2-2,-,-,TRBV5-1,CASSLAVGQTGELFF,TGCGCCAGCAGCTTGGCCGTCGGGCAGACCGGGGAGCTGTTTTTT
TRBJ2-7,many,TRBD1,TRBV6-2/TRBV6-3,CATDPGQGPDEQYF,TGTGCCACCGATCCGGGACAGGGGCCCGACGAGCAGTACTTC
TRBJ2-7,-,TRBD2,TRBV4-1,CASNQVHREGLAAYEQYF,TGCGCCAGCAACCAAGTACACAGAGAGGGACTAGCCGCGTACGAGCAGTACTTC
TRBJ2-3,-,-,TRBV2,CASTPGSPSGPDTQYF,TGTGCCAGCACCCCGGGGTCACCGTCGGGCCCAGATACGCAGTATTTT
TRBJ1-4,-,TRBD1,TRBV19,CATKGEGADEKLFF,TGTGCCACCAAAGGAGAGGGGGCCGATGAAAAACTGTTTTTT
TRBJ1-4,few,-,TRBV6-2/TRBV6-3,CASSTSEKLFF,TGTGCCAGCAGTACCAGTGAAAAACTGTTTTTT
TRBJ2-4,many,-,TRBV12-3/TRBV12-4,CASSLGIGLAKNIQYF,TGTGCCAGCAGTTTAGGGATAGGCCTAGCCAAAAACATTCAGTACTTC
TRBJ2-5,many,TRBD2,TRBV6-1,CASSDGVLAGHQETQYF,TGTGCCAGCAGTGATGGGGTACTAGCGGGACATCAAGAGACCCAGTACTTC
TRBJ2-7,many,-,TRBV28,CASSLRAAGAYEQYF,TGTGCCAGCAGTTTGAGAGCGGCTGGGGCCTACGAGCAGTACTTC
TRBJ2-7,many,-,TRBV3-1,CASSPWEGDEQYF,TGTGCCAGCAGCCCCTGGGAGGGGGACGAGCAGTACTTC
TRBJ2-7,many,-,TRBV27,CASSNGNYEQYF,TGTGCCAGCAGCAACGGGAACTACGAGCAGTACTTC
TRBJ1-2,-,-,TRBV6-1,CARSNDYGYTF,TGTGCCAGAAGTAACGACTATGGCTACACCTTC
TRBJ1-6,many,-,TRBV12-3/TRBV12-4,CASSFRQYNSPLHF,TGTGCCAGCAGTTTTAGACAGTATAATTCACCCCTCCACTTT
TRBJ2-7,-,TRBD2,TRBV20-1,CSADAKGAGSRVYEQYF,TGCAGTGCTGACGCGAAGGGAGCGGGGAGTAGGGTGTACGAGCAGTACTTC
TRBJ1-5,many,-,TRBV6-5,CASSYSGYSNQPQHF,TGTGCCAGCAGTTACAGCGGATATAGCAATCAGCCCCAGCATTTT
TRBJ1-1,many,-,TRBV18,CASSQQTMNTEAFF,TGTGCCAGCTCACAGCAGACAATGAACACTGAAGCTTTCTTT
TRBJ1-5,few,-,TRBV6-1,CASSVTGYSNQPQHF,TGTGCCAGCAGTGTCACAGGATATAGCAATCAGCCCCAGCATTTT
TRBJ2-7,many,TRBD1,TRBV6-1,CASSRRDREDEQYF,TGTGCCAGCAGCCGCCGGGACAGAGAGGACGAGCAGTACTTC
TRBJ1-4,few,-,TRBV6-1,CASSAGVGEKLFF,TGTGCCAGCAGCGCAGGGGTCGGGGAAAAACTGTTTTTT
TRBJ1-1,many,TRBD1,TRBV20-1,CSARPDRGPTEAFF,TGCAGTGCTAGGCCCGACAGGGGGCCTACTGAAGCTTTCTTT
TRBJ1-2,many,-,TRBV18,CASSPQGPLDYGYTF,TGTGCCAGCTCACCACAAGGCCCCCTAGACTATGGCTACACCTTC
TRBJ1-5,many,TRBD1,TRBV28,CASSLFGTGVAPQHF,TGTGCCAGCAGTTTATTCGGGACAGGGGTGGCGCCCCAGCATTTT
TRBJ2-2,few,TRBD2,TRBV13,CASSASDGLAVGNTGELFF,TGTGCCAGCAGCGCCTCCGACGGGCTAGCGGTGGGGAACACCGGGGAGCTGTTTTTT
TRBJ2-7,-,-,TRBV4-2,CASSLMGGADPFYEQYF,TGTGCCAGCAGCCTTATGGGGGGCGCCGATCCCTTCTACGAGCAGTACTTC